The 29 T cell receptor beta chains in this list originate from one sample, sequenced in a study of T cells in Graves' hyperthyroidism and ophthalmopathy. The TCR beta CDR3 regions underwent amplification using RNA transcripts as the source. A first-round RT-PCR of the TCR CDR3 used the HTBI primer set. One entry per CDR3 protein results from TCRdb running MiXCR on the multiplex PCR reads. Of about 110,000 distinct CDR3 sequences listed, roughly 15% were seen once; the top ten hold about 44%. Sequenced sample: blood. These receptors all stem from a woman in her fifties or sixties with Graves' hyperthyroidism.

This clonotype was seen repeatedly, ten times or more. The chain carries TRBV6-1 and TRBJ1-2, with 10 bases identical to TRBD1. Per germline, CDR1 MNHNS and CDR2 SASEGT. V dropped 7 bases and J dropped 3; count of bases not matched to a gene: 8. This CDR3 region has 15 residues. CDR3 sequence (DNA): TGTGCCAGCAACCCGTCGACAGGGGGCTACTATGGCTACACCTTC. It translates to CASNPSTGGYYGYTF.

This clonotype was found many times. The chain combines TRBV9 with TRBJ1-6; 7 bases fit TRBD1. The length of the CDR3 is 15 residues. Germline V gene sequence: CDR1 SGDLS, CDR2 YYNGEE. The V and J ends lost 2 bases and 10 bases, in that order; junction bases with no gene match: 9. CDR3 nucleotides: TGTGCCAGCAGCGTTGGGGACAGCCCAGGATCACCCCTCCACTTT. As protein: CASSVGDSPGSPLHF.

This clonotype was detected many times. V usage is TRBV13 and J usage is TRBJ2-3, with D perhaps matching TRBD2 (6 bases). The CDR3 is made up of 16 amino acids. Germline V CDR1 and CDR2: PRHDT, FYEKMQ (reference sequence). The V end was cut by 1 base, the J end by 2 bases, with 13 bases between. CDR3 DNA sequence: TGTGCCAGCAGCTTAGTTGGGGACTCACACACAGATACGCAGTATTTT. This encodes CASSLVGDSHTDTQYF.

Comments on this clonotype: With a much larger clone just one base away, this may be a read error. In this CDR3 the conserved last residue, phenylalanine or tryptophan, is missing, so a read error is likely. The CDR3 is CASSYENTGFNSPLHS. The DNA of the CDR3 is TGTGCCAGCAGTTACGAGAACACCGGGTTCAATTCACCCCTCCACTCT. V and J are TRBV6-2 or TRBV6-3 and TRBJ1-6; D remains ambiguous. Germline V gives CDR1 MNHEY, CDR2 SVGEGT. Trimming removed 2 bases from V and 7 bases from J, with 15 bases in between. The CDR3 covers 16 residues.

This clonotype came up many times. The chain joins TRBV6-5 to TRBJ1-6; D remains unclear. This CDR3 region has 13 residues. Germline values: CDR1 MNHEY, CDR2 SVGAGI. The V end lost 2 bases, the J end lost 10 bases, and 9 bases lay between the germline ends. CDR3: CASSYTNDSPLHF. In DNA form, the CDR3 reads TGTGCCAGCAGTTACACCAATGACTCACCCCTCCACTTT.

The CDR3 DNA sequence: TGCGCCAGCAGCCTCGTAGCGGGGGAGAACAATGAGCAGTTCTTC. Amino acid sequence: CASSLVAGENNEQFF. This chain uses TRBV5-1 with TRBJ2-1; the match to TRBD2 covers 9 bases. This CDR3 is built from 15 residues. J lost 5 bases, V lost 4 bases, and 7 bases had no gene match. In germline, CDR1 is SGHRS, CDR2 YFSETQ. Full variable domain (remainder filled in from reference TRBV5-1 and TRBJ2-1): KAGVTQTPRYLIKTRGQQVTLSCSPISGHRSVSWYQQTPGQGLQFLFEYFSETQRNKGNFPGRFSGRQFSNSRSEMNVSTLELGDSALYLCASSLVAGENNEQFFGPGTRLTVL.

This clonotype came up a few times. The chain combines TRBV7-9 with TRBJ2-3; TRBD1 agrees at 8 bases. Germline V lookup: CDR1 SEHNR, CDR2 FQNEAQ (reference sequence). Germline trimming cut 5 bases from V and 7 bases from J; bases unmatched to any gene: 11. This CDR3 region has 15 residues. CDR3 in amino acids: CASSHSDRGGNTQYF. DNA for the CDR3: TGTGCCAGCAGCCATAGCGACAGGGGTGGGAATACGCAGTATTTT. Based on the CDR3 plus reference TRBV7-9 and TRBJ2-3, the full variable domain is DTGVSQNPRHKITKRGQNVTFRCDPISEHNRLYWYRQTLGQGPEFLTYFQNEAQLEKSRLLSDRFSAERPKGSFSTLEIQRTEQGDSAMYLCASSHSDRGGNTQYFGPGTRLTVL.

This clonotype was counted ten times or more. This sequence joins TRBV6-1 and TRBJ2-7; no definite D call. Trimming stripped 2 bases from V and 6 bases from J, with 11 bases between. Germline CDR1 MNHNS, CDR2 SASEGT. This CDR3 has 13 residues. CDR3 region: CASSETSTSEQYF. The CDR3 bases are TGTGCCAGCAGTGAAACCTCCACGTCCGAGCAGTACTTC.

The table lists this clonotype with a few counts. Being one base from a much bigger clone, this may be a read error. The chain employs TRBV11-3 and TRBJ2-2; D not certain. V lost 8 bases and J lost 6, with 16 bases in between. Germline CDR1 reads SGHNT; CDR2 reads YENEEA. The CDR3 has 14 residues. DNA for the CDR3: TGTGCCAGCGGCCCGAAGACCTGGGCCGGGGAGCTGTTTTTT. Its protein product is CASGPKTWAGELFF.

This clonotype was observed at least ten times. The CDR3 protein is CSASGLSTDTQYF. The CDR3 region has the DNA TGCAGTGCTTCGGGACTGAGCACAGATACGCAGTATTTT. The chain has TRBV20-1 and TRBJ2-3, with a weak D call TRBD2 (6 bases). Germline V CDR1 and CDR2: DFQATT, SNEGSKA (reference sequence). V shed 5 bases and J shed 0 bases, with 9 bases lying between them. The CDR3 runs 13 residues.

This clonotype was found many times. The genes are TRBV20-1 and TRBJ2-1; D possibly corresponds to TRBD1 (6 bases). V lost 2 bases to trimming and J lost 3 bases, with 11 bases between them. The length of the CDR3 is 14 residues. Germline CDR1 and CDR2: DFQATT and SNEGSKA (reference sequence). The CDR3 DNA reads as TGCAGTGCTAGATCCCACAGGGACTACAATGAGCAGTTCTTC. Its translation: CSARSHRDYNEQFF.

In DNA, the CDR3 is TGTGCCAGCAGCGCGCTGGCAGGGGACGCCTATGGCTACACCTTC. Translation gives CASSALAGDAYGYTF. The V and J genes are TRBV6-2 or TRBV6-3 and TRBJ1-2, with D maybe TRBD1 (6 bases). Trimming left V 6 bases short and J 4 bases short, with 18 bases between. The germline V gene encodes CDR1 MNHEY and CDR2 SVGEGT. This CDR3 is 15 amino acids long.

The table lists this clonotype with a few counts. The chain has TRBV7-2 and TRBJ2-1; 9 nucleotides line up with TRBD2. CDR1 SGHTA and CDR2 FQGNSA come from the germline V gene. V trimming: 1 base; J trimming: 0 bases; junction bases outside the gene matches: 13. CDR3 size: 20 residues. The CDR3 DNA follows: TGTGCCAGCAGCTTAGGTATTCAGACTAGCGGCCGGTCCTCCTACAATGAGCAGTTCTTC. This translates into CASSLGIQTSGRSSYNEQFF.

This clonotype is medium-sized. The chain couples TRBV20-1 to TRBJ1-2; maybe TRBD1 (6 bases). The germline gives CDR1 DFQATT, CDR2 SNEGSKA (reference sequence). Trimming took 3 bases from V and 4 from J, leaving 15 bases between them. This CDR3 region has 14 residues. The CDR3 loop is CSASLMGAGYGYTF. The CDR3 nucleotides are TGCAGTGCTAGTCTGATGGGGGCTGGCTATGGCTACACCTTC.

The table lists this clonotype with many counts. The chain recombines TRBV20-1 with TRBJ1-2, with 11 bases that match TRBD1. The germline CDR1 and CDR2 sequences are DFQATT and SNEGSKA (reference sequence). This CDR3 is 15 amino acids long. The V gene end was trimmed by 5 bases and the J gene end by 4 bases; junction bases not matched to a gene: 9. CDR3 DNA sequence: TGCAGTGCTTATACTACCGGGACAGGGGGCTATGGCTACACCTTC. It codes for CSAYTTGTGGYGYTF.

In its sample, this clonotype was seen many times. The V call is TRBV3-1, the J call TRBJ2-1; 7 bases align to TRBD2. The germline CDR1 and CDR2 sequences are LGHDT and YNNKEL (reference sequence). V lost 0 bases, J lost 7 bases, and 12 bases stayed unmatched. CDR3 size: 17 residues. CDR3 amino acids: CASSQEGMGGSRNEQFF. For the CDR3, the DNA is TGTGCCAGCAGCCAAGAAGGGATGGGGGGGTCTCGTAATGAGCAGTTCTTC.

In this sample, this clonotype turned up many times. This chain uses TRBV6-1 with TRBJ2-3; perhaps TRBD1 as D (6 bases). V lost 8 bases and J 7 bases, leaving 16 bases between the germline ends. This CDR3 has 13 residues. Germline V gene lookup returns CDR1 MNHNS and CDR2 SASEGT. CDR3 nucleotides: TGTGCCAGCGTTTCGACAGGCCACTATACGCAGTATTTT. It yields the protein CASVSTGHYTQYF.

This chain connects TRBV28 to TRBJ1-5, with D hard to call. CDR3 length: 15 amino acids. V was shortened by 5 bases and J by 0 bases, with 11 bases between the two germline ends. CDR1 and CDR2 from the germline V gene are MDHEN and SYDVKM. This chain's CDR3 is CASSRPSFSNQPQHF. The CDR3 nucleotides read TGTGCCAGCAGTCGCCCTTCGTTTAGCAATCAGCCCCAGCATTTT. Variable domain in full (rest from reference TRBV28 and TRBJ1-5): DVKVTQSSRYLVKRTGEKVFLECVQDMDHENMFWYRQDPGLGLRLIYFSYDVKMKEKGDIPEGYSVSREKKERFSLILESASTNQTSMYLCASSRPSFSNQPQHFGDGTRLSIL.

This clonotype came up many times. The chain couples TRBV5-1 to TRBJ1-2, with D maybe TRBD1 (5 bases). The CDR3 consists of 15 residues. Germline-derived CDR1 and CDR2 are SGHRS and YFSETQ. Trimming stripped 4 bases from V and 4 bases from J, with 17 bases between. Written as DNA, the CDR3 is TGCGCCAGCAGCGGGGCCGCAGGGTCCTCCTATGGCTACACCTTC. This encodes CASSGAAGSSYGYTF. The whole variable domain, remainder taken from reference TRBV5-1 and TRBJ1-2, is KAGVTQTPRYLIKTRGQQVTLSCSPISGHRSVSWYQQTPGQGLQFLFEYFSETQRNKGNFPGRFSGRQFSNSRSEMNVSTLELGDSALYLCASSGAAGSSYGYTFGSGTRLTVV.

This clonotype was seen at least ten times. An end of the junction differs from the germline gene, which may be a read error. The rearrangement links TRBV29-1 to TRBJ2-1, with 8 bases fitting TRBD2. Per the germline V gene, CDR1 is SQVTM and CDR2 is ANQGSEA. The CDR3 length is 14 residues. The CDR3, as DNA: TGCAGCGTGGAAGGGACTAGTCCCCACAATGAGCAGTTCTTC. Amino acids: CSVEGTSPHNEQFF.

This clonotype was detected ten times or more. The chain recombines TRBV7-2 with TRBJ1-2, with a tentative D call TRBD1 (6 bases). Deletions cut 9 bases from V and 4 bases from J, with 21 bases between. CDR3 size: 15 residues. From germline, CDR1 is SGHTA and CDR2 FQGNSA. The CDR3 is CARLPRGTLRYGYTF. The CDR3 DNA reads TGTGCCAGACTGCCTAGGGGGACACTTCGCTATGGCTACACCTTC.

This clonotype was found many times. This sequence joins TRBV3-1 and TRBJ2-5, with TRBD2 matching over 9 bases. There are 16 residues in the CDR3. V shed 3 bases and J 6 bases; nucleotides not matched to a gene: 11. Germline V gene lookup returns CDR1 LGHDT and CDR2 YNNKEL (reference sequence). The CDR3 region has the DNA TGTGCCAGCAGCCAGACTGTCATTAGCGGGGGAAAGACCCAGTACTTC. As protein: CASSQTVISGGKTQYF.

To note about this clonotype: A much larger clone differs from this one at a single base, so this may be a read error. V gene TRBV9 combines with J gene TRBJ2-1, with 8 nucleotides matching TRBD2. Germline CDR1 is SGDLS and CDR2 is YYNGEE. CDR3 length equals 16 residues. This CDR3 reads CASSVAGREDYNEQSF. CDR3 coding DNA: TGTGCCAGCAGCGTAGCTGGGCGGGAGGACTACAATGAGCAGTCCTTC.

This clonotype appeared many times. The gene calls are TRBV2 and TRBJ2-5; D is uncertain. The CDR3 runs to 14 residues. CDR1 and CDR2 (germline): SNHLY, FYNNEI. V was trimmed by 6 bases and J by 0 bases, leaving 11 bases between them. CDR3 loop: CASSGPEYQETQYF. The CDR3 DNA sequence: TGTGCCAGCAGCGGACCGGAGTACCAAGAGACCCAGTACTTC. The full variable domain, its missing parts supplied by reference TRBV2 and TRBJ2-5, is EPEVTQTPSHQVTQMGQEVILRCVPISNHLYFYWYRQILGQKVEFLVSFYNNEISEKSEIFDDQFSVERPDGSNFTLKIRSTKLEDSAMYFCASSGPEYQETQYFGPGTRLLVL.

In this sample, this clonotype turned up many times. The chain couples TRBV28 to TRBJ2-3, with D perhaps given as TRBD1 or TRBD2 (5 bases each). The CDR3 sequence is 15 residues long. Trimming shortened V by 4 bases and J by 5 bases, and 16 bases separated the two germline ends. Germline V gene lookup returns CDR1 MDHEN and CDR2 SYDVKM. The CDR3 here is CASSSSGTRLDTQYF. Here the CDR3 DNA reads TGTGCCAGCAGTTCTTCCGGGACCCGGTTAGATACGCAGTATTTT.

This clonotype was counted many times. The chain links TRBV10-3 to TRBJ2-7; D might be TRBD2 (6 bases). This CDR3 has 13 residues. Germline assignment: CDR1 ENHRY and CDR2 SYGVKD. V lost 4 bases and J lost 7, with 14 bases in between. For the CDR3, the DNA is TGTGCCATCAGTGGTCAGGTTGCGGGGGAGCAGTACTTC. This codes for CAISGQVAGEQYF.

The rearrangement uses TRBV4-1 and TRBJ2-7; 7 bases align to TRBD2. There are 15 residues in the CDR3. Looked up from germline, CDR1 is MGHRA and CDR2 is YSYEKL. Trimming cost V 0 bases and J 2 bases; bases outside gene matches: 4. The CDR3 is CASSQDPGGTYEQYF. DNA for the CDR3: TGCGCCAGCAGCCAAGATCCGGGAGGAACCTACGAGCAGTACTTC.

This clonotype was seen ten or more times. The genes are TRBV27 and TRBJ2-1, with D possibly matching TRBD2 (5 bases). Trimming left V 5 bases short and J 0 bases short, with 23 bases between. CDR1 and CDR2 from the germline V gene are MNHEY and SMNVEV (reference sequence). The CDR3 sequence is 19 residues long. The CDR3 sequence is CASSPTTSLLDSSYNEQFF. CDR3 coding DNA: TGTGCCAGCAGTCCAACGACGAGCCTTTTGGACTCCTCCTACAATGAGCAGTTCTTC.

The chain uses TRBV5-5 and TRBJ2-7; 8 bases are shared with TRBD1. Per germline, CDR1 SGHKS and CDR2 YYEKEE (reference sequence). This CDR3 contains 14 residues. V gave up 3 bases and J gave up 0 bases; unmatched junction bases: 2. The CDR3 reads CASSWGTGSYEQYF. As DNA, the CDR3 is TGTGCCAGCAGCTGGGGGACAGGCTCCTACGAGCAGTACTTC.